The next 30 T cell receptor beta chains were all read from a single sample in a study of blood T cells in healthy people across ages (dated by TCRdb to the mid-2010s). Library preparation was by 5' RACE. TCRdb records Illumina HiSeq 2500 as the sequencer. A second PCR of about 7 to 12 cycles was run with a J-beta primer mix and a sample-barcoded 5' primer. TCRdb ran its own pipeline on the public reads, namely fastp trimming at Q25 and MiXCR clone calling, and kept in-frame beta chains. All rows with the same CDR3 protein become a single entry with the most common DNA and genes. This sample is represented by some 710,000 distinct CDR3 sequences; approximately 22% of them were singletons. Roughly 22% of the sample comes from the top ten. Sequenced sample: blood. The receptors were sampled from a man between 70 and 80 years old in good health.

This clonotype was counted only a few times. CDR3: CASSEFGTSLQTQYF. The CDR3 DNA is TGTGCCAGCAGTGAATTTGGGACTAGTCTTCAGACCCAGTACTTC. The V call is TRBV25-1, the J call TRBJ2-5, with 8 nucleotides matching TRBD2. The CDR3 runs 15 residues. Germline CDR1 reads MGHDK; CDR2 reads SYGVNS. The V gene end was trimmed by 1 base and the J gene end by 6 bases; junction bases not matched to a gene: 7.

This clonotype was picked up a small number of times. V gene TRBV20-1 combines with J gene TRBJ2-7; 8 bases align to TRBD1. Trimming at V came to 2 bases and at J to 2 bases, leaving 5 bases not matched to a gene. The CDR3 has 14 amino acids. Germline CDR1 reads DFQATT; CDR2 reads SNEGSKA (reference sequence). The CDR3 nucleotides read TGCAGTGCTAGACTGGGACAGGCCCCCTACGAGCAGTACTTC. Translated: CSARLGQAPYEQYF.

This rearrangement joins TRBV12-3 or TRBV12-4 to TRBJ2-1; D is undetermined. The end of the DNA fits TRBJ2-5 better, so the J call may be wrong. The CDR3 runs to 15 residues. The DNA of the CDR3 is TGTGCCAGCAGTTTAGCGTCGGTCCCTCAAGAGACCCAGTACTTC. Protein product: CASSLASVPQETQYF.

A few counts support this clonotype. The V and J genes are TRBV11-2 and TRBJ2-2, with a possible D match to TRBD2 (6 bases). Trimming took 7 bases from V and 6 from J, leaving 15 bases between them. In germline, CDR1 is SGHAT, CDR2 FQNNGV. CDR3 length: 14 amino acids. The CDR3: CASKSNGGAGELFF. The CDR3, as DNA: TGTGCCAGCAAATCTAATGGAGGGGCCGGGGAGCTGTTTTTT.

CDR3 bases: TGTGCCAGCAGCCTAAAGGGGACCGGGGAGCTGTTTTTT. It is translated as CASSLKGTGELFF. This sequence joins TRBV12-3 or TRBV12-4 and TRBJ2-2, with TRBD1 as a possible D gene (5 bases). Trimming pared 6 bases from V and 5 bases from J, leaving 10 bases between. This CDR3 has 13 amino acids.

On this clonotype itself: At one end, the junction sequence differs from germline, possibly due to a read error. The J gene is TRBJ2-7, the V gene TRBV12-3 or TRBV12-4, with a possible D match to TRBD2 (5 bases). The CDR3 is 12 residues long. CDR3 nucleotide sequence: TGTGTCAGCAGCTTAAGGCGGGACGAGCAGTACTTC. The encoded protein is CVSSLRRDEQYF.

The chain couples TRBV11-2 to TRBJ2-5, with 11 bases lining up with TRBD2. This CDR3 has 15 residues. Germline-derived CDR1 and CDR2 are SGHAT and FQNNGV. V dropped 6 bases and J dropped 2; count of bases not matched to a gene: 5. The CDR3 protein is CASRPIAGGQETQYF. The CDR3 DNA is TGTGCCAGCAGACCCATAGCGGGGGGGCAAGAGACCCAGTACTTC.

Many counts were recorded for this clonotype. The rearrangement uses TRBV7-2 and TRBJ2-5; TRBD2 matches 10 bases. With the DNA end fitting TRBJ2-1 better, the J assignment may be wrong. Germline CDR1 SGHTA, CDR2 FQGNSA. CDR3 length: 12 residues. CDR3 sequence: CASSFTSGNQFF. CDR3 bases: TGTGCCAGCAGCTTTACTAGCGGGAATCAGTTCTTC.

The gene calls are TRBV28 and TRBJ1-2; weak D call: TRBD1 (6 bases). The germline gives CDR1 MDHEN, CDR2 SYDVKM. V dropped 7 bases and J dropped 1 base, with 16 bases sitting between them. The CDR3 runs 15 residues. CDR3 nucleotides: TGTGCCAGCAACCCCACAGGGCTTCGTAACTATGGCTACACCTTC. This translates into CASNPTGLRNYGYTF.

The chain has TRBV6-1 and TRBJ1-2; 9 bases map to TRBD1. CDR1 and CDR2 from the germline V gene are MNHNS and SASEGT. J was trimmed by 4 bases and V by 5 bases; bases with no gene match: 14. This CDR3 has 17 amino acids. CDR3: CASSRLLDRGVSYGYTF. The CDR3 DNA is TGTGCCAGCAGTCGACTTCTAGACAGGGGGGTTAGCTATGGCTACACCTTC.

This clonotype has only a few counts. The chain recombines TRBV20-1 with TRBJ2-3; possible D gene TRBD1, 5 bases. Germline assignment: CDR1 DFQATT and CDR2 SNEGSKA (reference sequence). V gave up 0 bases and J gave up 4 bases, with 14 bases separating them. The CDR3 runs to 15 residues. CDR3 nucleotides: TGCAGTGCTAGAGACGTGTGGGGCTCGGCAGATACGCAGTATTTT. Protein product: CSARDVWGSADTQYF.

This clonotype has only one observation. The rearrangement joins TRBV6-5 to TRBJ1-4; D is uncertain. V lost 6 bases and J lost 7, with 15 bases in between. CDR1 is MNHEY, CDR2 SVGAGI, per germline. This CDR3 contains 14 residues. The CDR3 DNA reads TGTGCCAGCAGCCCGGGGTTCCGCGGTGAAAAACTGTTTTTT. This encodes CASSPGFRGEKLFF.

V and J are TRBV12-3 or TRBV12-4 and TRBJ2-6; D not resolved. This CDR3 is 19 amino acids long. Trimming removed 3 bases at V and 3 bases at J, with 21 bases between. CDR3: CASSLIGAAGANGANVLTF. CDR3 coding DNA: TGTGCCAGCAGTTTGATTGGTGCCGCAGGCGCGAATGGGGCCAACGTCCTGACTTTC.

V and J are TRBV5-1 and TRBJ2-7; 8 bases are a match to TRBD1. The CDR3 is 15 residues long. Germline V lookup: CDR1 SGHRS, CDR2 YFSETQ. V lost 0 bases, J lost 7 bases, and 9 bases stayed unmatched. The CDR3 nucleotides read TGCGCCAGCAGCTTGGCAGGGGGCGCGTTTGTTGAGCAGTACGTC. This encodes CASSLAGGAFVEQYV.

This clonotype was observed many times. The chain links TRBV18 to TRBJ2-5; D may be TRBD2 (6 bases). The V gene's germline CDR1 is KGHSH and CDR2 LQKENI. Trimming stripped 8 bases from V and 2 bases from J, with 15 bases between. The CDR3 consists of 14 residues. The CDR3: CASSPRGRQETQYF. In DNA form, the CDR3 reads TGTGCCAGCAGCCCCCGGGGGAGACAAGAGACCCAGTACTTC.

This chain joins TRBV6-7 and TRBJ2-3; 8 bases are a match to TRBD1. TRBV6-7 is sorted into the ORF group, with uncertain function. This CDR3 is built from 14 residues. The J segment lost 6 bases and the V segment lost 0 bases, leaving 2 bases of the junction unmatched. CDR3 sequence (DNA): TGTGCCAGCAGTTACTCCCGGACAGGGGATACGCAGTATTTT. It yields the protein CASSYSRTGDTQYF.

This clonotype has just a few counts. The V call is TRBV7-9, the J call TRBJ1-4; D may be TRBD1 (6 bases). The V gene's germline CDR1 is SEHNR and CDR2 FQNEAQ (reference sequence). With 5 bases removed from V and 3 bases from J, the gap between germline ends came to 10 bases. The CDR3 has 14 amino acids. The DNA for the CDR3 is TGTGCCAGCAGCCACAGGGCGGCTAATGAAAAACTGTTTTTT. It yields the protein CASSHRAANEKLFF.

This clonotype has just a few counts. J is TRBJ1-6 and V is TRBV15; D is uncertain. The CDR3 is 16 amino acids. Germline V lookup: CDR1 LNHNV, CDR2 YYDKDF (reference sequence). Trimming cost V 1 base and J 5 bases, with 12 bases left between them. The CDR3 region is CATSRVSWTNNSPLHF. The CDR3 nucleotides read TGTGCCACCAGCAGAGTTAGCTGGACTAATAATTCACCCCTCCACTTT.

Written as DNA, the CDR3 is TGTGCCAGCAGTCACAACACAGATACGCAGTATTTT. Translating gives CASSHNTDTQYF. The chain carries TRBV27 and TRBJ2-3; D not resolved. V lost 5 bases to trimming and J lost 2 bases, with 5 bases between them. Germline V gene lookup returns CDR1 MNHEY and CDR2 SMNVEV (reference sequence). The CDR3 is made up of 12 amino acids.

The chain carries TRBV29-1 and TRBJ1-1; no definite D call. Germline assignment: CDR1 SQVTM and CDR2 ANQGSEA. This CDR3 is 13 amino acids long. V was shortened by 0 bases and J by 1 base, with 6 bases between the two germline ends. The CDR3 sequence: CSVEEGKNTEAFF. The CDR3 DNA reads TGCAGCGTTGAAGAGGGTAAGAACACTGAAGCTTTCTTT.

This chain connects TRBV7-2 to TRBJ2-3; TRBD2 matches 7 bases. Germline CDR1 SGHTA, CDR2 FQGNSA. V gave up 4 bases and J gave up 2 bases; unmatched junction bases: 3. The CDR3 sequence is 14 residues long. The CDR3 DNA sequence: TGTGCCAGCAGCTGGGAGGGGTTCACAGATACGCAGTATTTT. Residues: CASSWEGFTDTQYF.

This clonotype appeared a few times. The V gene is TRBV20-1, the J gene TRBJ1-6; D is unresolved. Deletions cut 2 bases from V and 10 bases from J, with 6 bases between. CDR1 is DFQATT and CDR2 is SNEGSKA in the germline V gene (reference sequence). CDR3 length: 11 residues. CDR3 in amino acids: CSARYGSPLHF. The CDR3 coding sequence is TGCAGTGCTAGATACGGGTCACCCCTCCACTTT.

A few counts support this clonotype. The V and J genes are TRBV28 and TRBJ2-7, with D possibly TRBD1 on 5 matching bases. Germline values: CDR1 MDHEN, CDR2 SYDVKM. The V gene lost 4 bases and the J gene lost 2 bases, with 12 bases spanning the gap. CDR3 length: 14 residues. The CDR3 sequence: CASSSGRTTYEQYF. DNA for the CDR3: TGTGCCAGCAGTTCAGGTAGGACAACCTACGAGCAGTACTTC.

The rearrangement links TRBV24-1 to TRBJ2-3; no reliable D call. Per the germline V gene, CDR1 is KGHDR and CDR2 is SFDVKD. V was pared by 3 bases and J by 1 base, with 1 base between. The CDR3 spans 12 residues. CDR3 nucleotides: TGTGCCACCAGTGATGGCACAGATACGCAGTATTTT. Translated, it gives CATSDGTDTQYF.

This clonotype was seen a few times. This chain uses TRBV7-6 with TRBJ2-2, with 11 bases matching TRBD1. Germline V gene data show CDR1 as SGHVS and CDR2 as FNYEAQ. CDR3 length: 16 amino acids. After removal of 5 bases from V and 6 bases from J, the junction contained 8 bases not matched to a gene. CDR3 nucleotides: TGTGCCAGCAGCCTACGGACAGGGGGCTTTTCCGGGGAGCTGTTTTTT. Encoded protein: CASSLRTGGFSGELFF.

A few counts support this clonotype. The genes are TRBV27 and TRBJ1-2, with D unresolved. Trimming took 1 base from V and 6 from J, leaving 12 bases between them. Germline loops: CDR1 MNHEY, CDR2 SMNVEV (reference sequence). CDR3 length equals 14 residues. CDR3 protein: CASSLFGVEDGYTF. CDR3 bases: TGTGCCAGCAGTTTATTCGGGGTAGAGGATGGCTACACCTTC.

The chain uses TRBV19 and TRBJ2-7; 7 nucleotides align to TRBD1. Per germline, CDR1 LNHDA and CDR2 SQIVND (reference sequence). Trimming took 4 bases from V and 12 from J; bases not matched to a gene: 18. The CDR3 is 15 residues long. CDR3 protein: CASSTTGTESLGLYF. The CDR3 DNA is TGTGCCAGTAGTACTACCGGGACAGAGTCCTTGGGTCTGTACTTC.

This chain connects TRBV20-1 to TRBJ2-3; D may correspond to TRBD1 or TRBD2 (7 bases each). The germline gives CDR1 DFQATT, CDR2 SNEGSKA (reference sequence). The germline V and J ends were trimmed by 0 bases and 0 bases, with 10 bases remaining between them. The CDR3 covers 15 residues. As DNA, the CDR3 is TGCAGTGCTAGAGATCAGGGGGGGAGCACAGATACGCAGTATTTT. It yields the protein CSARDQGGSTDTQYF.

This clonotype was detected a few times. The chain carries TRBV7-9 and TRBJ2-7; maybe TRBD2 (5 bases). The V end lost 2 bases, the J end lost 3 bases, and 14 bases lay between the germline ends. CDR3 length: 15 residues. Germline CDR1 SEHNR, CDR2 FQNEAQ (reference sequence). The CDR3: CASSLRTDTVYEQYF. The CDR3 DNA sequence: TGTGCCAGCAGCTTACGGACTGACACGGTCTACGAGCAGTACTTC.

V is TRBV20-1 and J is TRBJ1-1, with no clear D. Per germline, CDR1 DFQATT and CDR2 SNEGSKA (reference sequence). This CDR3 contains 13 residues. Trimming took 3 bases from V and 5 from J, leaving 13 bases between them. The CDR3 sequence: CSASEGLRTEAFF. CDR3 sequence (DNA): TGCAGTGCTAGTGAAGGTCTAAGGACTGAAGCTTTCTTT.